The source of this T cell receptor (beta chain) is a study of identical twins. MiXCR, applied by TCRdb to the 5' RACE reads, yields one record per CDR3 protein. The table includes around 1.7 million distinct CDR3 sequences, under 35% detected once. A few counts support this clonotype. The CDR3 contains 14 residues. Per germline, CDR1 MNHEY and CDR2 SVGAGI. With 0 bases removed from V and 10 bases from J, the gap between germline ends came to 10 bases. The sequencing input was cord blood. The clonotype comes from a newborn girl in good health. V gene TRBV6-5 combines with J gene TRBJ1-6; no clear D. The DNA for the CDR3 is TGTGCCAGCAGTTACTCGATCGGGTACTCACCCCTCCACTTT. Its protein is CASSYSIGYSPLHF.